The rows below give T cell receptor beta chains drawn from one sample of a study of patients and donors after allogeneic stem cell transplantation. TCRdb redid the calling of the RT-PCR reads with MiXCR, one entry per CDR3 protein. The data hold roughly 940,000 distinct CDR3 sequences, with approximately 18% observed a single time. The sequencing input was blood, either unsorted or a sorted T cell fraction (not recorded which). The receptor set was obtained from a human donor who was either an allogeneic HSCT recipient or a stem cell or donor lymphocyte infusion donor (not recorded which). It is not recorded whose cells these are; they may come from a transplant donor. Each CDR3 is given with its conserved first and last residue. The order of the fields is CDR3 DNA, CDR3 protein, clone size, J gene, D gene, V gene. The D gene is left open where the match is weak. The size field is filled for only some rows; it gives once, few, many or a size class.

DNA: TGTGCCAGTAGTATACCATTGAGGACTAATGAAAAACTGTTTTTT
CDR3: CASSIPLRTNEKLFF
size: NA
J: TRBJ1-4
D: NA
V: TRBV19

DNA: TGTGCCAGCATTCAGAAAACTTACACAGATACGCAGTATTTT
CDR3: CASIQKTYTDTQYF
size: few
J: TRBJ2-3
D: NA
V: TRBV2

DNA: TGCGCCAGCAGCTCCCGAGGGGTATTTCATGGAGCTTTCTTT
CDR3: CASSSRGVFHGAFF
size: NA
J: TRBJ1-1
D: NA
V: TRBV5-1

DNA: TGCAGTGCTAGACCTCAGGGTCCACTTACGAACACTGAAGCTTTCTTT
CDR3: CSARPQGPLTNTEAFF
size: few
J: TRBJ1-1
D: NA
V: TRBV20-1

DNA: TGTGCCAGCAGGCGACAGGACCATATGTCATGGCTAGGGGGCTACACCTTC
CDR3: CASRRQDHMSWLGGYTF
size: few
J: TRBJ1-2
D: NA
V: TRBV12-3/TRBV12-4

DNA: TGCGCCAGCAGCCAAGATCTAGGTATCGGGGAGCTGTTTTTT
CDR3: CASSQDLGIGELFF
size: few
J: TRBJ2-2
D: NA
V: TRBV4-3

DNA: TGTGCCAGCAGTGAAGGAGGGGGCGCATCGGAAGCTTTCTTT
CDR3: CASSEGGGASEAFF
size: NA
J: TRBJ1-1
D: TRBD1
V: TRBV6-1

DNA: TGTGCCAGCAGCTTGAAAAGATTAGGGGAGACCCAGTACTTC
CDR3: CASSLKRLGETQYF
size: NA
J: TRBJ2-5
D: NA
V: TRBV5-6

DNA: TGTGCCAGCAGTTCGGACAGGGATTACGAGCAGTACTTC
CDR3: CASSSDRDYEQYF
size: many
J: TRBJ2-7
D: TRBD1
V: TRBV12-3/TRBV12-4

DNA: TGTGCCAGCACCTCCGGGGGGCAGGGTCGATACGAGCAGTACTTC
CDR3: CASTSGGQGRYEQYF
size: few
J: TRBJ2-7
D: NA
V: TRBV5-5

DNA: TGCAGTGCTAGAGATGGGTGGGTAGATTCCTACGAGCAGTACTTC
CDR3: CSARDGWVDSYEQYF
size: few
J: TRBJ2-7
D: NA
V: TRBV20-1

DNA: TGTGCCAGCAGTCCTACGACTCGGGCGGATAATTCACCCCTCCACTTT
CDR3: CASSPTTRADNSPLHF
size: NA
J: TRBJ1-6
D: NA
V: TRBV12-3/TRBV12-4

DNA: TGTGCCAGCACCAAGGGGGAGAACACTGAAGCTTTCTTT
CDR3: CASTKGENTEAFF
size: few
J: TRBJ1-1
D: NA
V: TRBV21-1

DNA: TGTGCCAGCAGCTTAACGGCGGAAAAACTGTTTTTT
CDR3: CASSLTAEKLFF
size: NA
J: TRBJ1-4
D: NA
V: TRBV5-6

DNA: TGTGCCAGCAGTTTAACAGGGGGCTTTAGCAATCAGCCCCAGCATTTT
CDR3: CASSLTGGFSNQPQHF
size: NA
J: TRBJ1-5
D: TRBD1
V: TRBV12-3/TRBV12-4

DNA: TGCGCCAGCAGCTTGGACGGGACGGGTAATTCACCCCTCCACTTT
CDR3: CASSLDGTGNSPLHF
size: many
J: TRBJ1-6
D: NA
V: TRBV5-1

DNA: TGTGCCAGCAGTCCCACAGGGGGCGGACTCGGCTTC
CDR3: CASSPTGGGLGF
size: few
J: TRBJ2-7
D: TRBD1
V: TRBV12-3/TRBV12-4

DNA: TGTGCCAGCGTAGAGGGTATCCCCAATCAGCCCCAGCATTTT
CDR3: CASVEGIPNQPQHF
size: NA
J: TRBJ1-5
D: NA
V: TRBV6-2/TRBV6-3

DNA: TGTGCCAGCAGCCTGACAGGGAACCTCTACGAGCAGTACTTC
CDR3: CASSLTGNLYEQYF
size: few
J: TRBJ2-7
D: TRBD1
V: TRBV6-1

DNA: TGTGCCAGCAGACAGGGCAATGAGCAGTTCTTC
CDR3: CASRQGNEQFF
size: few
J: TRBJ2-1
D: NA
V: TRBV6-2/TRBV6-3

DNA: TGCGCCAGCAGCTTCGAAAGGACAGGGACGGATGAGCAGTTCTTC
CDR3: CASSFERTGTDEQFF
size: NA
J: TRBJ2-1
D: TRBD1
V: TRBV5-1

DNA: TGCAGCGTTGACATGTACAATGAGCAGTTCTTC
CDR3: CSVDMYNEQFF
size: NA
J: TRBJ2-1
D: NA
V: TRBV29-1

DNA: TGTGCCAGCAGTGGGATATCGAGGGTTGATACTAACTATGGCTACACCTTC
CDR3: CASSGISRVDTNYGYTF
size: NA
J: TRBJ1-2
D: NA
V: TRBV2

DNA: TGCAGTGCTAGTGACGTTGGGGTCCGGCAGCCCCAGCATTTT
CDR3: CSASDVGVRQPQHF
size: NA
J: TRBJ1-5
D: NA
V: TRBV20-1

DNA: TGTGCCAGCAGTTACCGGGGGGGCCGTTCCTATGGCTACACCTTC
CDR3: CASSYRGGRSYGYTF
size: few
J: TRBJ1-2
D: NA
V: TRBV6-5

DNA: TGTGCCACCAGTGAACACCGGACTGGAGGACAGTTCTTC
CDR3: CATSEHRTGGQFF
size: NA
J: TRBJ2-1
D: NA
V: TRBV24-1

DNA: TGTGCCACCAGCAGAGGAACTCAGGGGGTCGGCACAGATACGCAGTATTTT
CDR3: CATSRGTQGVGTDTQYF
size: many
J: TRBJ2-3
D: TRBD1
V: TRBV15

DNA: TGTGCCAGCAGCCTACGGGCCATGGAGGAGCAGTACTTC
CDR3: CASSLRAMEEQYF
size: few
J: TRBJ2-7
D: NA
V: TRBV27

DNA: TGTGCCAGCAGTTTAAAGGAGGGGAATCAGCCCCAGCATTTT
CDR3: CASSLKEGNQPQHF
size: NA
J: TRBJ1-5
D: NA
V: TRBV12-3/TRBV12-4

DNA: TGTGCCAGCAGTTCAAATCAGCCCCAGCATTTT
CDR3: CASSSNQPQHF
size: many
J: TRBJ1-5
D: NA
V: TRBV12-3/TRBV12-4

DNA: TGTGCCAGCAGTGGGGTGGACACTGAAGCTTTCTTT
CDR3: CASSGVDTEAFF
size: few
J: TRBJ1-1
D: NA
V: TRBV6-5

DNA: TGTGCCAGTAGTATCCCCAGGGGGAAAGCTTTCTTT
CDR3: CASSIPRGKAFF
size: NA
J: TRBJ1-1
D: TRBD1
V: TRBV19

DNA: TGTGCCAGCAGCCCGACAGGGGACGGCTACACCTTC
CDR3: CASSPTGDGYTF
size: many
J: TRBJ1-2
D: TRBD1
V: TRBV7-9

DNA: TGTGCCAGCAGCCCACCCCACAGGGGGCTATATGAAAAACTGTTTTTT
CDR3: CASSPPHRGLYEKLFF
size: NA
J: TRBJ1-4
D: TRBD1
V: TRBV12-3/TRBV12-4

DNA: TGTGCCAGCAGCTTAGGGTGGGGGGGCATCGAGACCCAGTACTTC
CDR3: CASSLGWGGIETQYF
size: few
J: TRBJ2-5
D: NA
V: TRBV11-2

DNA: TGTGCCAGCTCACCATTCAGGGGTAGCTCCTACAATGAGCAGTTCTTC
CDR3: CASSPFRGSSYNEQFF
size: NA
J: TRBJ2-1
D: NA
V: TRBV18

DNA: TGTGCCAGCAGCCTCCCCCGGGGCGGGGGGGCCGGGGAGCTGTTTTTT
CDR3: CASSLPRGGGAGELFF
size: once
J: TRBJ2-2
D: TRBD2
V: TRBV11-3

DNA: TGCGCCAGCAGCTTTCAACTAGCGGGGGATGAGCAGTTCTTC
CDR3: CASSFQLAGDEQFF
size: many
J: TRBJ2-1
D: TRBD2
V: TRBV5-1

DNA: TGTGCCAGACCAGACTCTGGAAACACCATATATTTT
CDR3: CARPDSGNTIYF
size: many
J: TRBJ1-3
D: NA
V: TRBV12-3/TRBV12-4

DNA: TGCAGTGCTAGAGATCTGAAGAAGAACACTGAAGCTTTCTTT
CDR3: CSARDLKKNTEAFF
size: NA
J: TRBJ1-1
D: NA
V: TRBV20-1

DNA: TGTGCCAGCAGTTTATCGCAGCCCTCTAAACTGTTTTTT
CDR3: CASSLSQPSKLFF
size: few
J: TRBJ1-4
D: NA
V: TRBV27

DNA: TGTGCCATCAGTGAGCGGGACATCACCTACGAGCAGTACTTC
CDR3: CAISERDITYEQYF
size: NA
J: TRBJ2-7
D: NA
V: TRBV10-3

DNA: TGTGCCAGCAGCGAGAGAGGGCCGGGTTTAGGGCGTACTGAAGCTTTCTTT
CDR3: CASSERGPGLGRTEAFF
size: NA
J: TRBJ1-1
D: NA
V: TRBV9

DNA: TGTGCCAGCTCACCGGTTCGGTCCGCAACTGAAGCTTTCTTT
CDR3: CASSPVRSATEAFF
size: NA
J: TRBJ1-1
D: NA
V: TRBV18

DNA: TGTGCCAGCAACTCCGCCACAGATACGCAGTATTTT
CDR3: CASNSATDTQYF
size: NA
J: TRBJ2-3
D: NA
V: TRBV9

DNA: TGTGCCAGCAGTTACTCGTATGATTTCGTACCTCTCGCCAATGAGCAGTTCTTC
CDR3: CASSYSYDFVPLANEQFF
size: few
J: TRBJ2-1
D: NA
V: TRBV6-5

DNA: TGTGCCAGCAGTCCCCGGGGCGGCACAGATACGCAGTATTTT
CDR3: CASSPRGGTDTQYF
size: many
J: TRBJ2-3
D: NA
V: TRBV7-9

DNA: TGTGCCAGCAGCCCTTTTAGGGGGAGGGCCTCCTACAATGAGCAGTTCTTC
CDR3: CASSPFRGRASYNEQFF
size: NA
J: TRBJ2-1
D: NA
V: TRBV6-1

DNA: TGCAGTGCTTCCAAGGAGACCCAGTACTTC
CDR3: CSASKETQYF
size: many
J: TRBJ2-5
D: NA
V: TRBV20-1